This TCR beta chain originates from a study of blood T cell repertoires in COVID-19. Study at large: Sites in the United States, Italy and Spain provided acute and convalescent COVID-19 samples. Sample material is recorded as cDNA or gDNA derived from T cells, B-cell-depleted T cells, or PBMCs.

In the source study's methods: Nucleated cell number was recorded as an estimate derived from reference gene primer amplification. Assay: immunoSEQ multiplex PCR; the TCRdb copy retains only in-frame clones and omits some. The DNA gave D and trimming, while V, J and clone size come from that table. The table has about 230,000 clones, 84% seen once. The sample taken for sequencing was peripheral blood. This receptor was taken from a man in his forties who had recovered from COVID-19.

The CDR3 coding sequence is TGCGCCAGCAGCTCCCCGGGATCGGCGTACGAGCAGTACTTC. Its protein is CASSSPGSAYEQYF. V and J are TRBV5-1 and TRBJ2-7; D is perhaps TRBD2 (5 bases). The length of the CDR3 is 14 residues. Per germline, CDR1 SGHRS and CDR2 YFSETQ. V lost 3 bases and J 4 bases, leaving 14 bases between the germline ends.